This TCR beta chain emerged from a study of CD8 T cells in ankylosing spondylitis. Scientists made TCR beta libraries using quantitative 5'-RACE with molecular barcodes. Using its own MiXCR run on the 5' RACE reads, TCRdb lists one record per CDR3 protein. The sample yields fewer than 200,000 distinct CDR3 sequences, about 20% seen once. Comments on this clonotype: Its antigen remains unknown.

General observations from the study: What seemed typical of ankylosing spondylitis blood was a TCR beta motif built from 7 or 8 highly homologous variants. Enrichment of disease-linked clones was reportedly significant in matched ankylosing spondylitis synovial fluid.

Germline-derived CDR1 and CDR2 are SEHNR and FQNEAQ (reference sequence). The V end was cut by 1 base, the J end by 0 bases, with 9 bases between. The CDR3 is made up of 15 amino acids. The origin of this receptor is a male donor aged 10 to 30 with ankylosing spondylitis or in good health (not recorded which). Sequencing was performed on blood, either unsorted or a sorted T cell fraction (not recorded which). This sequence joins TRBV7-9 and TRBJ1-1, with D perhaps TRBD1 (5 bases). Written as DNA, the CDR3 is TGTGCCAGCAGCTTAGGAAGGGGCCTGAACACTGAAGCTTTCTTT. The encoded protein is CASSLGRGLNTEAFF.